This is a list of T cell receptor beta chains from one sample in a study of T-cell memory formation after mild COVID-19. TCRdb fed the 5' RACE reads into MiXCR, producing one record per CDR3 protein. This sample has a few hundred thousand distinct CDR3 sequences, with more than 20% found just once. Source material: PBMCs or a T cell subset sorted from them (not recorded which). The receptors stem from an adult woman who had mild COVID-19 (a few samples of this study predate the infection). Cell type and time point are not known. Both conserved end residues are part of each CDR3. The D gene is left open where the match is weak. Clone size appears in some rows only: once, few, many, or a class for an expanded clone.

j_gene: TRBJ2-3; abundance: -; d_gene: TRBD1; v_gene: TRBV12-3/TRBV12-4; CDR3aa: CASSSGQGASTDTQYF; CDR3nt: TGTGCCAGCAGTTCAGGACAGGGGGCTAGCACAGATACGCAGTATTTT
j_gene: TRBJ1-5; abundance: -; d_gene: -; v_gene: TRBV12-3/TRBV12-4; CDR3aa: CASSLAAQPQHF; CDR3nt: TGTGCCAGCAGTTTGGCAGCGCAGCCCCAGCATTTT
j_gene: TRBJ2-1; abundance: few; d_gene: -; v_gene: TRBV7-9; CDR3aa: CASSLPGAYNEQFF; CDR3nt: TGTGCCAGCAGCTTACCCGGGGCCTACAATGAGCAGTTCTTC
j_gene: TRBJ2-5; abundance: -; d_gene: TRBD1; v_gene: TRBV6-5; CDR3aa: CASSYSGTVPRETQYF; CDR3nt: TGTGCCAGCAGTTACTCGGGGACAGTCCCTCGGGAGACCCAGTACTTC
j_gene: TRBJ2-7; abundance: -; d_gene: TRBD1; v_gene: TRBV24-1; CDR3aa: CATSPDRTGEQYF; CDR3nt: TGTGCCACCAGTCCAGACCGGACAGGCGAGCAGTACTTC
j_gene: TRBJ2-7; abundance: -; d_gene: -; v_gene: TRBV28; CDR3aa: CASSLNELQQYF; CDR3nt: TGTGCCAGCAGTTTAAATGAGTTGCAGCAGTACTTC
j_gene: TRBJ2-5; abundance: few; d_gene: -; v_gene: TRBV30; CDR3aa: CAWSTGQETQYF; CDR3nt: TGTGCCTGGAGTACGGGTCAAGAGACCCAGTACTTC
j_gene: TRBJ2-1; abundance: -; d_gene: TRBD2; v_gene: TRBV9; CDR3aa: CASSVTSGLGFEQFF; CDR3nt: TGTGCCAGCAGCGTGACTAGCGGTTTGGGGTTCGAGCAGTTCTTC
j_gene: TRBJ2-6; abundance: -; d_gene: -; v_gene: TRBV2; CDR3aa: CASSTAANVLTF; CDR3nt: TGTGCCAGCAGTACAGCAGCCAACGTCCTGACTTTC
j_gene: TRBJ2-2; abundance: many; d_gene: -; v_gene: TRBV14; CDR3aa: CASSQDGTVRHTGELFF; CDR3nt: TGTGCCAGCAGCCAAGATGGGACGGTGAGGCACACCGGGGAGCTGTTTTTT
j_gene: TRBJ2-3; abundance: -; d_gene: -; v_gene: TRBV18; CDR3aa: CASSRGVGPTDTQYF; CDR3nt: TGTGCCAGCTCACGAGGGGTAGGGCCCACAGATACGCAGTATTTT
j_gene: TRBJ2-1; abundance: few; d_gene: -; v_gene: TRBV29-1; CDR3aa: CSASGSGVEQFF; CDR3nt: TGCAGCGCTTCCGGGAGTGGAGTGGAGCAGTTCTTC
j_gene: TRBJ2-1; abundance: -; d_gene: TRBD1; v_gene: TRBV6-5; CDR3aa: CASSFGQVSYNEQFF; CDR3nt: TGTGCCAGCAGTTTCGGACAGGTGTCCTACAATGAGCAGTTCTTC
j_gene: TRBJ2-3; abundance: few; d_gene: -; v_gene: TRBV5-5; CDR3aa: CASSSEWGSDTQYF; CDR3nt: TGTGCCAGCAGCTCCGAGTGGGGGTCAGATACGCAGTATTTT
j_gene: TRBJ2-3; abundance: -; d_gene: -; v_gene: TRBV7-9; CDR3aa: CASSFKQGTDTQYF; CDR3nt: TGTGCCAGCAGCTTTAAGCAAGGGACAGATACGCAGTATTTT
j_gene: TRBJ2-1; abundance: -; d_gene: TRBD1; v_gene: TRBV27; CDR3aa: CASSLPPTGGKLWQFF; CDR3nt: TGTGCCAGCAGTTTACCCCCGACAGGGGGAAAGCTTTGGCAGTTCTTC
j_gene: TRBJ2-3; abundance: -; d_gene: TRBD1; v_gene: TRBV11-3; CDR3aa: CASSPPPGTGTGSTDTQYF; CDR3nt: TGTGCCAGCAGCCCGCCGCCGGGAACCGGGACAGGGAGCACAGATACGCAGTATTTT
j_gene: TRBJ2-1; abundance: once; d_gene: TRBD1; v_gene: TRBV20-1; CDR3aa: CSPTGQGASNEQFF; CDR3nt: TGCAGCCCAACTGGACAGGGGGCAAGCAATGAGCAGTTCTTC
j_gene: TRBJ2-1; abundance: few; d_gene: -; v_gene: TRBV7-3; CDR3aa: CASSLSGSGNEQFF; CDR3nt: TGTGCCAGCAGCTTAAGTGGGAGCGGCAATGAGCAGTTCTTC
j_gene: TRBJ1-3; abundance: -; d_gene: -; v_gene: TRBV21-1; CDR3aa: CASSTQGQHSGNTIYF; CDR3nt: TGTGCCAGCAGCACCCAGGGGCAGCACTCTGGAAACACCATATATTTT
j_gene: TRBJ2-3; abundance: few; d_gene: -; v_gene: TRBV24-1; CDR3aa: CATSDRREQSDTQYF; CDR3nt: TGTGCCACCAGTGATCGACGGGAGCAGTCAGATACGCAGTATTTT
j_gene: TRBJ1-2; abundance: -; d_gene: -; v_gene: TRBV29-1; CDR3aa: CSVELLGGSGYGYTF; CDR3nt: TGCAGCGTTGAACTCCTCGGCGGTTCGGGCTATGGCTACACCTTC
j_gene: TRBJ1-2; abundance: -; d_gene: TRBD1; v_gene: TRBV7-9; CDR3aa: CASSRTGSDYGYTF; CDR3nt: TGTGCCAGCAGCCGGACAGGCAGCGACTATGGCTACACCTTC
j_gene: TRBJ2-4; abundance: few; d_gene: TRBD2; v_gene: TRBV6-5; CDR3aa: CASSRTSVGNIQYF; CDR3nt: TGTGCCAGCAGTAGGACTAGCGTCGGAAACATTCAGTACTTC
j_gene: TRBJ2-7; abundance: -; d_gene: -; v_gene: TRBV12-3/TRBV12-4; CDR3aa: CASSSGTQVYEQYF; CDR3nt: TGTGCCAGCAGTTCCGGGACACAGGTTTACGAGCAGTACTTC
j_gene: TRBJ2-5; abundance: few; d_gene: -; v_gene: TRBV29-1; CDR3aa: CSVPAWRRGAGETQYF; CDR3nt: TGCAGCGTCCCCGCCTGGAGGAGGGGGGCGGGAGAGACCCAGTACTTC
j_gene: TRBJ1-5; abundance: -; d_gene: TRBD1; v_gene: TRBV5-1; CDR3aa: CASSLGDSLNQPQHF; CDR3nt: TGCGCCAGCAGCTTGGGGGACAGCCTCAATCAGCCCCAGCATTTT
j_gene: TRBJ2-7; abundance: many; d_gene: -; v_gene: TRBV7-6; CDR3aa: CASSTSGAYEQYF; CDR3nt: TGTGCCAGCAGTACCTCAGGGGCCTACGAGCAGTACTTC
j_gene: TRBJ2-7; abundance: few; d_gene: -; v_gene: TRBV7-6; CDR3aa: CASSITRSGYEQYF; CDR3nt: TGTGCCAGCAGCATCACACGCTCGGGGTACGAGCAGTACTTC
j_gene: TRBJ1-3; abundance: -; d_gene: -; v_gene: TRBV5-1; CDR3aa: CASSPDRYSGNTIYF; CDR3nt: TGCGCCAGCAGCCCAGACAGGTACTCTGGAAACACCATATATTTT
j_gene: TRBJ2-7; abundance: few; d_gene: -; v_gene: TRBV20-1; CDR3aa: CSARAEKGVEEQYF; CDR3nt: TGCAGTGCTAGAGCCGAAAAGGGAGTGGAAGAGCAGTACTTC
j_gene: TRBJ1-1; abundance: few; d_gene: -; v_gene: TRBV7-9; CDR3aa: CASSPWTENTEAFF; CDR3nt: TGTGCCAGCAGCCCCTGGACCGAGAACACTGAAGCTTTCTTT